These T cell receptor beta chains were read from a single sample in a study of OX40 agonist ivuxolimab in advanced cancers. The protocol was immunoSEQ multiplex PCR, while the TCRdb copy is restricted to in-frame clones and leaves out a portion. Of 70,000 to 100,000 clones listed, 80% to 90% are singletons. This specimen was CD4+ or CD8+ T cells sorted from blood, taken in a trial of the OX40 agonist ivuxolimab. The source is an adult with an advanced solid tumor such as melanoma, head and neck, liver or kidney cancer. CDR3s include the opening cysteine and the closing phenylalanine or tryptophan. Fields, in order: J gene, V gene, D gene, clone size, CDR3 DNA, CDR3 protein. D genes are given only for firm matches. Expanded clones are given a class, and other clones once, few, many or no size at all.

TRBJ2-3,TRBV13,.,.,TGTGCCAGCACCACCGGGGGTGGGCGCGGCACAGATACGCAGTATTTT,CASTTGGGRGTDTQYF
TRBJ2-2,TRBV6-5,TRBD1,.,TGTGCCAGCAGTTACTACAGGGGGTCCGGGGAGCTGTTTTTT,CASSYYRGSGELFF
TRBJ2-3,TRBV10-3,TRBD2,.,TGTGCCATCAGTGAGCCTAGCGGGAGGACTAGCACAGATACGCAGTATTTT,CAISEPSGRTSTDTQYF
TRBJ1-2,TRBV7-7,.,.,TGTGCTAGCAGCTTTATATTTGAAGGCTACACCTTC,CASSFIFEGYTF
TRBJ2-2,TRBV19,TRBD2,once,TGTGCCAGTAGTATCCGGGGACTAGCGGGGACGAACACCGGGGAGCTGTTTTTT,CASSIRGLAGTNTGELFF
TRBJ2-7,TRBV27,.,.,TGTGCCAGCAGTTTAGACAGGCGCTCCTACGAGCAGTACTTC,CASSLDRRSYEQYF
TRBJ1-2,TRBV5-4,TRBD1,.,TGTGCCAGCAGCGCGGACAGGGGGCCCGGCTACACCTTC,CASSADRGPGYTF
TRBJ1-1,TRBV5-4,.,.,TGTGCCAGCAGCTTGGGTTGGAGGACTGAAGCTTTCTTT,CASSLGWRTEAFF
TRBJ1-1,TRBV9,TRBD1,.,TGTGCCAGCAGCCCATGGGCAGGGGGGACTGAAGCTTTCTTT,CASSPWAGGTEAFF
TRBJ2-3,TRBV9,.,.,TGTGCCAGCAGCGATAGCGGAAACACAGATACGCAGTATTTT,CASSDSGNTDTQYF
TRBJ2-7,TRBV4-1,TRBD1,.,TGCGCCAGCAGCCAAGATGCAGGGGGTGAGCAGTACTTC,CASSQDAGGEQYF
TRBJ2-7,TRBV27,TRBD2,.,TGTGCCAGCAGTTTAGGCGGGAGGGCCAGGGACGAGCAGTACTTC,CASSLGGRARDEQYF
TRBJ2-7,TRBV18,.,.,TGTGCCAGCTCACCACCCGCGGGGCAGGGGGCCTACGAGCAGTACTTC,CASSPPAGQGAYEQYF
TRBJ2-1,TRBV30,TRBD2,.,TGTGCCTGGAGCGACGGGACTAGCGGGGGCAATGAGCAGTTCTTC,CAWSDGTSGGNEQFF
TRBJ2-1,TRBV11-2,.,.,TGTGCCAGCAGCTTAGTGGAAGAAGAACAAGATGAGCAGTTCTTC,CASSLVEEEQDEQFF
TRBJ1-2,TRBV6-1,TRBD1,.,TGTGCCAGCAGTGAGGACAGGGGGCTTAACGGCTACACCTTC,CASSEDRGLNGYTF
TRBJ2-1,TRBV7-9,.,.,TGTGCCAGCAGCTTCCCGGACGGGAGCCTAAATAATGAGCAGTTCTTC,CASSFPDGSLNNEQFF
TRBJ2-3,TRBV30,TRBD2,.,TGTGCCTGGAGTCCATCCGGGACTAGCGGAAGCACAGATACGCAGTATTTT,CAWSPSGTSGSTDTQYF
TRBJ1-2,TRBV5-1,.,.,TGCGCCAGCAGCTTGCTAAATCAGTATGGCTACACCTTC,CASSLLNQYGYTF
TRBJ2-1,TRBV7-8,.,.,TGTGCCAGCAGCTTACAACCACCTCATGAGCAGTTCTTC,CASSLQPPHEQFF
TRBJ1-4,TRBV28,TRBD1,.,TGTGCCAGCAGTGGACAGGGGGAGAATGAAAAACTGTTTTTT,CASSGQGENEKLFF
TRBJ1-5,TRBV6-1,TRBD1,.,TGTGCCAGCAGTGAAGACAGGGGAGCGGGCCAGCCCCAGCATTTT,CASSEDRGAGQPQHF
TRBJ2-5,TRBV20-1,TRBD1,.,TGCAGTGCGGACAGGGGAGAGACCCAGTACTTC,CSADRGETQYF
TRBJ2-3,TRBV4-1,.,.,TGCGCCAGCAGCCAAGATCCCCGACATGAAACTAGCTACCGGTGGGATACGCAGTATTTT,CASSQDPRHETSYRWDTQYF
TRBJ1-5,TRBV21-1,.,.,TGTGCCAGCAGCTTCTGCCGAGATCAGCCCCAGCATTTT,CASSFCRDQPQHF
TRBJ2-1,TRBV6-6,TRBD2,.,TGTGCCAGCAAACACCCGGGACTAGGGTTGAATGAGCAGTTCTTC,CASKHPGLGLNEQFF
TRBJ2-5,TRBV2,.,.,TGTGCCACCTCGTTCTTCCTTGGGGAGACCCAGTACTTC,CATSFFLGETQYF
TRBJ2-1,TRBV27,TRBD2,.,TGTGCCAGCCGGGAAACCGGGACTAGCGGGATCCATGAGCAGTTCTTC,CASRETGTSGIHEQFF
TRBJ2-1,TRBV5-1,TRBD2,.,TGCGCCAGCAGCCTCGGGACTAGCGGGAGTCAGTTCTTC,CASSLGTSGSQFF
TRBJ2-3,TRBV15,.,.,TGTGCCACCAGCAGAGACAGGGGGGGGACAGATACGCAGTATTTT,CATSRDRGGTDTQYF
TRBJ1-3,TRBV12-5,.,.,TGTGCTAGTGGTTTGCCGGACGGGTACGGAAACACCATATATTTT,CASGLPDGYGNTIYF
TRBJ2-1,TRBV4-2,TRBD1,few,TGTGCCAGCAGCCAAGATCATGCTGGGACAGCGCCCTACAATGAGCAGTTCTTC,CASSQDHAGTAPYNEQFF
TRBJ2-3,TRBV28,TRBD2,.,TGTGCCAGCAATGGGGAAGGACTAGCGGGAGGAAGAAAGACAGATACGCAGTATTTT,CASNGEGLAGGRKTDTQYF
TRBJ2-3,TRBV7-7,TRBD2,.,TGTGCTAGCGCTAGCGGGAGTTCAGATACGCAGTATTTT,CASASGSSDTQYF
TRBJ1-1,TRBV2,.,once,TGTGCCAGCAGTGAGGACAGAAACACTGAAGCTTTCTTT,CASSEDRNTEAFF
TRBJ1-4,TRBV6-1,.,.,TGTGCCAGCAGTGCCATTGTCGAACTGTTTTTT,CASSAIVELFF
TRBJ2-3,TRBV5-4,.,.,TGTGCCAGCAGCGCCCGATCCGGGACTCTGGCAGATACGCAGTATTTT,CASSARSGTLADTQYF
TRBJ2-1,TRBV6-1,.,.,TGTGCCAGCAGTGAGTGGCAGGTCTCCTACAATGAGCAGTTCTTC,CASSEWQVSYNEQFF
TRBJ2-7,TRBV7-6,.,.,TGTGCCAGCAGCCACGGGACCGACGAGCAGTACTTC,CASSHGTDEQYF
TRBJ1-2,TRBV11-3,.,.,TGTGCCAGCAGCTTCGGGACTAACTATGGCTACACCTTC,CASSFGTNYGYTF
TRBJ2-5,TRBV9,.,.,TGTGCCAGCAGCGTAGCAGTACTCCCAACAGAGACCCAGTACTTC,CASSVAVLPTETQYF
TRBJ1-2,TRBV6-1,.,.,TGTGCCAGCCTTCGAGGTTTAGAGGGCTACACCTTC,CASLRGLEGYTF
TRBJ2-1,TRBV6-6,.,.,TGTGCCAGCAGTTATCTAGTGGGACCCCGGAATGAGCAGTTCTTC,CASSYLVGPRNEQFF
TRBJ1-5,TRBV28,TRBD1,once,TGTGCCAGCACCTCCGACAGGGGGCCGATCGGGCCCCAGCATTTT,CASTSDRGPIGPQHF
TRBJ2-7,TRBV11-2,TRBD2,.,TGTGCCAGCAGCTTGGGACTAGACTTCTACGAGCAGTACTTC,CASSLGLDFYEQYF
TRBJ2-1,TRBV5-1,TRBD2,.,TGCGCCAGCACCCCTAGAGCGGGAGGGCTCGGTCATGAGCAGTTCTTC,CASTPRAGGLGHEQFF
TRBJ1-1,TRBV13,.,.,TGTGCCAGCAACCATATGGGGGGGAACACTGAAGCTTTCTTT,CASNHMGGNTEAFF
TRBJ1-5,TRBV4-2,.,.,TGTGCCAGCAAAAAGAGCGCGCAACTTAGCAATCAGCCCCAGCATTTT,CASKKSAQLSNQPQHF
TRBJ1-2,TRBV19,.,.,TGTGCCAGTAGTCCGGGGGAACCAGTTGGCTACACCTTC,CASSPGEPVGYTF
TRBJ2-7,TRBV15,TRBD2,.,TGTGCCACCAGCAGAGTAGGACTAGCGGGACTCCCTGCCTACGAGCAGTACTTC,CATSRVGLAGLPAYEQYF
TRBJ2-1,TRBV11-2,.,.,TGTGCCAGCAGCCTAGGGGGACACCCCTACAATGAGCAGTTCTTC,CASSLGGHPYNEQFF